These T cell receptor beta chains were read from a single sample in a study of blood T cell repertoires in COVID-19. Clones were sequenced by immunoSEQ multiplex PCR, and TCRdb holds only the in-frame ones, with some missing. The table includes about 480,000 clones, around 89% detected once. The sequencing input was peripheral blood. The source is a woman aged 30 to 39 with acute or convalescent COVID-19. CDR3s include the opening cysteine and the closing phenylalanine or tryptophan. D genes are given only for firm matches. Size is stated for part of the rows, as once, few or many counts, or as a class when the clone is expanded.

D,J,size,V,DNA,CDR3
NA,TRBJ1-4,NA,TRBV29-1,TGCAGCGCTACCCTCGGGGATAGCGATGAAAAACTGTTTTTT,CSATLGDSDEKLFF
NA,TRBJ2-7,NA,TRBV7-6,TGTGCCAGCAGCCCACTAACAGGGAATGCCTACGAGCAGTACTTC,CASSPLTGNAYEQYF
TRBD1,TRBJ2-7,NA,TRBV10-3,TGTGCCATCAGACCGGACCCCGGACAGGGCATGGACGAGCAGTACTTC,CAIRPDPGQGMDEQYF
TRBD1,TRBJ1-1,NA,TRBV29-1,TGCAGCGTCAACAGGGGTTCGAAGAACACTGAAGCTTTCTTT,CSVNRGSKNTEAFF
NA,TRBJ1-3,NA,TRBV28,TGTGCCAGCAGGGCAGGCCTCTCTGGAAACACCATATATTTT,CASRAGLSGNTIYF
TRBD1,TRBJ2-7,NA,TRBV28,TGTGCCAGCAGTCCCGCCACAGGGGGCGGAGGCTACGAGCAGTACTTC,CASSPATGGGGYEQYF
NA,TRBJ2-3,NA,TRBV11-2,TGTGCCAGCAGCTTTACCGGGACATCGGCAGATACGCAGTATTTT,CASSFTGTSADTQYF
NA,TRBJ2-5,NA,TRBV18,TGTGCCAGCTCACCAGGCACCCAAGAGACCCAGTACTTC,CASSPGTQETQYF
NA,TRBJ1-1,NA,TRBV7-9,TGTGCCAGCAGCTTAACATTGAACACTGAAGCTTTCTTT,CASSLTLNTEAFF
NA,TRBJ1-3,NA,TRBV6-5,TGTGCCAGCAGTTACACGACACACTCTGGAAACACCATATATTTT,CASSYTTHSGNTIYF
TRBD1,TRBJ1-6,NA,TRBV4-1,TGCGCCAGCAGCCCCCGGACAGGGGGTTCACCCCTCCACTTT,CASSPRTGGSPLHF
NA,TRBJ2-2,NA,TRBV7-3,TGTGCCAGCAGCTTAGGCACAGAGAACACCGGGGAGCTGTTTTTT,CASSLGTENTGELFF
NA,TRBJ1-2,once,TRBV4-2,TGTGCCAGCAGCCACGGGAAAGATCCCTATGGCTACACCTTC,CASSHGKDPYGYTF
NA,TRBJ1-1,few,TRBV7-9,TGTGCCAGCAGCTTTATTTCGGGGGAGGACACTGAAGCTTTCTTT,CASSFISGEDTEAFF
NA,TRBJ1-1,once,TRBV28,TGTGCCAGCAGGGGACGCCAGGGGCCCATGAACACTGAAGCTTTCTTT,CASRGRQGPMNTEAFF
NA,TRBJ1-6,NA,TRBV10-3,TGTGCCATCAGTGAGTTGGACAAGTCTAATTCACCCCTCCACTTT,CAISELDKSNSPLHF
NA,TRBJ2-1,NA,TRBV11-3,TGTGCCAGCAGCTCAGAGGACAGCTACAATGAGCAGTTCTTC,CASSSEDSYNEQFF
TRBD1,TRBJ2-3,NA,TRBV5-1,TGCGCCAGCAGCTCGGGACAGGGCTCGGACACAGATACGCAGTATTTT,CASSSGQGSDTDTQYF
NA,TRBJ2-5,NA,TRBV3-1/TRBV3-2,TGTGCCAGCAGCCCCCTCGTAGCCTGGGTAGAGACCCAGTACTTC,CASSPLVAWVETQYF
TRBD2,TRBJ2-3,NA,TRBV7-2,TGTGCCAGCAGTCCTCGACCCGGGGGGAGCACAGATACGCAGTATTTT,CASSPRPGGSTDTQYF
TRBD2,TRBJ2-1,NA,TRBV2,TGTGCCAGCACCCTCCGAGCGGGGGGATCCTACAATGAGCAGTTCTTC,CASTLRAGGSYNEQFF
TRBD1,TRBJ2-5,few,TRBV3-1/TRBV3-2,TGTGCCAGCAGCCTTCTACAGGGGAGTCGGACCCAGTACTTC,CASSLLQGSRTQYF
TRBD1,TRBJ1-2,NA,TRBV10-3,TGTGCCATCAGCGACAGGGTTGTCTATGGCTACACCTTC,CAISDRVVYGYTF
NA,TRBJ2-4,NA,TRBV11-2,TGTGCCAGCAGCTGGGGGACTTTAGACAAAAACATTCAGTACTTC,CASSWGTLDKNIQYF
NA,TRBJ2-7,NA,TRBV3-1/TRBV3-2,TGTGCCAGCAGCCCCCTCGGGCAAGCGGTCGAGCAGTACTTC,CASSPLGQAVEQYF
NA,TRBJ1-5,NA,TRBV18,TGTGCCAGCTCACCATTCGGTAGAAATCAGCCCCAGCATTTT,CASSPFGRNQPQHF
TRBD1,TRBJ2-5,NA,TRBV7-6,TGTGCCAGCAGCCCCCAGTTGGGACAGCAAGAGACCCAGTACTTC,CASSPQLGQQETQYF
TRBD1,TRBJ1-5,NA,TRBV5-1,TGCGCCAGCAGCCCGACAGGGGCAGCGGATCAGCCCCAGCATTTT,CASSPTGAADQPQHF
TRBD1,TRBJ2-7,NA,TRBV29-1,TGCAGCGTTGAATCACCAGGGGGCTCCTACGAGCAGTACTTC,CSVESPGGSYEQYF
NA,TRBJ1-3,NA,TRBV30,TGTGCCTGCGTATGGGGAGGACACACCATATATTTT,CACVWGGHTIYF
TRBD1,TRBJ2-5,few,TRBV3-1/TRBV3-2,TGTGCCAGCAGCCACAAGCCACGAAGAGACAGGGAAGAGACCCAGTACTTC,CASSHKPRRDREETQYF
TRBD1,TRBJ2-7,NA,TRBV25-1,TGTGCCAGCAGTTGGACAGGGGTTTATAGTTACGAGCAGTACTTC,CASSWTGVYSYEQYF
NA,TRBJ1-1,NA,TRBV5-1,TGCGCCAGCAGCTTGTATCGGGGGAGCACTGAAGCTTTCTTT,CASSLYRGSTEAFF
NA,TRBJ2-2,NA,TRBV24-1,TGTGCCACCAGTGATGGCAGGGACACCGGGGAGCTGTTTTTT,CATSDGRDTGELFF
NA,TRBJ2-7,NA,TRBV15,TGTGCCACCAGCAGGAGGGAAGGGTATAGCGAGCAGTACTTC,CATSRREGYSEQYF
NA,TRBJ1-2,NA,TRBV4-1,TGCGCCAGCAGCCAATTTTCCTTGGCCGCCGACGGCGGGGGCTACACCTTC,CASSQFSLAADGGGYTF
TRBD1,TRBJ1-3,NA,TRBV9,TGTGCCAGCAGCTCGACAGGGGCCTCTGGAAACACCATATATTTT,CASSSTGASGNTIYF
NA,TRBJ1-1,once,TRBV19,TGTGCCAGTAGTATATTTGGGGAGAAGAGGATCACTGAAGCTTTCTTT,CASSIFGEKRITEAFF
TRBD2,TRBJ2-3,NA,TRBV5-4,TGTGCCAGCAGCCGCCGACTAGCGGGGGGCACAGATACGCAGTATTTT,CASSRRLAGGTDTQYF
NA,TRBJ1-2,NA,TRBV30,TGTGCCTGGGACATAGGGGGGGGTAATGGCTACACCTTC,CAWDIGGGNGYTF
TRBD2,TRBJ2-3,NA,TRBV27,TGTGCCAGCAGTCTATCCTGGGGACTAGCGGGGGGGCCAGGCACAGATACGCAGTATTTT,CASSLSWGLAGGPGTDTQYF
NA,TRBJ2-1,NA,TRBV2,TGTGCCAGCCTGAGACAGCACTCCTACAATGAGCAGTTCTTC,CASLRQHSYNEQFF
TRBD1,TRBJ1-2,NA,TRBV15,TGTGCCACCAGCAGAGATCGGGGGACAGGGGATTATGGCTACACCTTC,CATSRDRGTGDYGYTF
TRBD1,TRBJ2-7,NA,TRBV13,TGTGCCAGCAGCAACTTCCGGGACAGCAGTTACGAGCAGTACTTC,CASSNFRDSSYEQYF